This TCR beta chain is from a study of early T cells in non-severe SARS-CoV-2 infection. Study in general: From unsorted whole blood, bulk RNA was sequenced, and the chains remained unpaired.

TCRdb redid the calling of the 5' RACE reads with MiXCR, one entry per CDR3 protein. The sample contains 27,000 or so distinct CDR3 sequences, 3.9% of which appear only once. This clonotype was found many times. What it binds is unknown. This CDR3 has 14 residues. Germline lookup yields CDR1 ENHRY and CDR2 SYGVKD. Trimming stripped 3 bases from V and 0 bases from J, with 7 bases between. Study-wide results and limits: Reliance on VDJdb matching favored anti-spike CD8 responses; private and CD4 specificities were missed.

What was sequenced was whole blood. The clonotype originates from an adult who was a healthcare worker with PCR-confirmed SARS-CoV-2 infection or an uninfected control (not recorded which). V usage is TRBV10-3 and J usage is TRBJ2-3; possible D gene TRBD2, 6 bases. DNA for the CDR3: TGTGCCATCAGTGAACGGGGGAGCACAGATACGCAGTATTTT. Residues: CAISERGSTDTQYF.